The source of this T cell receptor beta chain is a study of post-analysis software for immune sequencing data. Regarding the study as a whole: About five TRBV segments appeared more often in patients than in controls, and TRBV5-6, TRBV5-1 and TRBV20-1 were among these.

The CDR3 covers 15 residues. Germline assignment: CDR1 DFQATT and CDR2 SNEGSKA (reference sequence). V shed 2 bases and J shed 4 bases, with 15 bases lying between them. Unique molecular identifiers had been added to the TCR beta cDNA libraries. TCRdb fed the PCR reads into MiXCR, producing one record per CDR3 protein. The profile shows hundreds of thousands of distinct CDR3 sequences, about 27% of them singletons. A word on this clonotype: Its antigen is not known.

J is TRBJ2-1 and V is TRBV20-1, with a weak D call TRBD2 (6 bases). Sample: blood. This receptor was obtained from a girl aged 5-17 years with multiple sclerosis. CDR3 sequence reads: CSARYEGGLYNEQFF. The DNA of the CDR3 is TGCAGTGCTAGATATGAGGGAGGTTTATACAATGAGCAGTTCTTC.